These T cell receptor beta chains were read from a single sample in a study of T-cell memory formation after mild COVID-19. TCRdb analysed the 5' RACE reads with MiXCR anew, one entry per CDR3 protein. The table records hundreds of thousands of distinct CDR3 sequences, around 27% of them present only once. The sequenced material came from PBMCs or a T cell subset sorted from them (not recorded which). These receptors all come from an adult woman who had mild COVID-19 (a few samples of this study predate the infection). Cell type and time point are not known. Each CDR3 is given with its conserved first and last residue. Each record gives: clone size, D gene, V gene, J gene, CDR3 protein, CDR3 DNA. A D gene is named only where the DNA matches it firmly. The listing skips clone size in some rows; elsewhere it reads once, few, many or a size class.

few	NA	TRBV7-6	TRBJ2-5	CASSLHDPGGEETQYF	TGTGCCAGCAGCTTACACGACCCCGGGGGCGAGGAGACCCAGTACTTC
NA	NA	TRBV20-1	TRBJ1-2	CSAIKGSYGYTF	TGCAGTGCTATAAAAGGGAGCTATGGCTACACCTTC
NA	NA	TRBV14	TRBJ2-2	CASSQVLSGELFF	TGTGCCAGCAGCCAAGTTTTAAGCGGGGAGCTGTTTTTT
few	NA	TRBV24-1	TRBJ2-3	CATSDWSQGSSDTQYF	TGTGCCACCAGTGATTGGTCACAGGGTTCGTCAGATACGCAGTATTTT
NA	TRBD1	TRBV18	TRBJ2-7	CASSLTGTGGDEQYF	TGTGCCAGCTCACTTACCGGGACAGGGGGGGACGAGCAGTACTTC
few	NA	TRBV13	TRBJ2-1	CASSLFVGAGHVEQFF	TGTGCCAGCAGCTTGTTCGTGGGAGCGGGCCATGTAGAGCAGTTCTTC
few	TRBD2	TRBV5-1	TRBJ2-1	CASSLGLAGGYSYNEQFF	TGCGCCAGCAGCTTGGGACTAGCGGGAGGCTACTCCTACAATGAGCAGTTCTTC
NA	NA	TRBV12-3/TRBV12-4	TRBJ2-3	CASSLARRGDTDTQYF	TGTGCCAGCAGTTTAGCCCGGAGGGGTGACACAGATACGCAGTATTTT
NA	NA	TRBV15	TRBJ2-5	CATSPNGAQGETQYF	TGTGCCACCAGCCCAAACGGGGCCCAGGGGGAGACCCAGTACTTC
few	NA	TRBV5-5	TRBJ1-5	CASSFGLNQPQHF	TGTGCCAGCAGCTTCGGACTCAATCAGCCCCAGCATTTT
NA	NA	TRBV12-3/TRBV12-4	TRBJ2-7	CASRASSEQYF	TGTGCCAGCAGAGCATCCTCCGAGCAGTACTTC
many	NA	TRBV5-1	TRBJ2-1	CASSLGTDNEQFF	TGCGCCAGCAGCTTGGGGACCGACAATGAGCAGTTCTTC
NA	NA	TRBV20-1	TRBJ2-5	CSADRNRETQYF	TGCAGTGCAGACCGTAACCGGGAGACCCAGTACTTC
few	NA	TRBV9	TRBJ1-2	CASSPGGSYGYTF	TGTGCCAGCAGCCCGGGGGGCAGCTATGGCTACACCTTC
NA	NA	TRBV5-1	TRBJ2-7	CASSLRDNSYEQYF	TGCGCCAGCAGCCTCCGGGACAACTCCTACGAGCAGTACTTC
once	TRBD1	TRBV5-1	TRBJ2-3	CASSFTGTGGTDTQYF	TGCGCCAGCAGCTTCACAGGGACAGGGGGCACAGATACGCAGTATTTT
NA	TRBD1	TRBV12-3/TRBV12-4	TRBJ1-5	CASSLQGANQPQHF	TGTGCCAGCAGTTTACAGGGGGCGAATCAGCCCCAGCATTTT
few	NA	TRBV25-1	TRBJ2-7	CASSVRNEQYF	TGTGCCAGCAGTGTTCGGAACGAGCAGTACTTC
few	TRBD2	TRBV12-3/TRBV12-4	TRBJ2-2	CASTLPGTRDTGELFF	TGTGCCAGCACCCTCCCCGGGACTAGGGACACCGGGGAGCTGTTTTTT
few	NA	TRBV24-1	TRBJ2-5	CATSDRLGIETQYF	TGTGCCACCAGTGATCGTTTGGGGATTGAGACCCAGTACTTC
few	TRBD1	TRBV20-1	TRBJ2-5	CSADPGQGETQYF	TGCAGTGCTGATCCGGGACAGGGAGAGACCCAGTACTTC
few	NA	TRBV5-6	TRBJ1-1	CASSSGALAEAFF	TGTGCCAGCAGCTCGGGGGCGCTGGCTGAAGCTTTCTTT
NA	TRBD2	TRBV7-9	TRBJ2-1	CASSFSSGGGNEQFF	TGTGCCAGCAGCTTTTCTAGCGGGGGGGGCAATGAGCAGTTCTTC